This entry describes one T cell receptor beta chain. The antigen is undetermined. The sample belongs to a study of identifying expanded T cells in peripheral blood. Study-wide results and caveats: Across healthy donors, higher total template counts meant significantly greater approximately two-week count variance. About 1.2 clones differed between technical replicates, versus 16.4 and 19 over time.

No infections or other immune events were documented during collection. Some clones are missing from TCRdb's copy, which holds only in-frame ones; the method was immunoSEQ multiplex PCR. Of around 81,000 clones detected, around 84% appear once; the ten largest clones hold 4% to 5.5%. CDR3 length: 14 residues. CDR1 is SGHNT, CDR2 YENEEA, per germline. The V segment lost 4 bases and the J segment 5 bases; nucleotides outside the gene matches: 7. The specimen sequenced was blood. J is TRBJ2-5 and V is TRBV11-3; 7 bases are shared with TRBD2. The source is a person between 18 and 69 years old in good health. The CDR3 sequence is CASSSRSRGETQYF. CDR3 nucleotide sequence: TGTGCCAGCAGCTCGCGCTCGCGGGGGGAGACCCAGTACTTC. Based on the CDR3 plus reference TRBV11-3 and TRBJ2-5, the full variable domain is EAGVVQSPRYKIIEKKQPVAFWCNPISGHNTLYWYLQNLGQGPELLIRYENEEAVDDSQLPKDRFSAERLKGVDSTLKIQPAELGDSAVYLCASSSRSRGETQYFGPGTRLLVL.